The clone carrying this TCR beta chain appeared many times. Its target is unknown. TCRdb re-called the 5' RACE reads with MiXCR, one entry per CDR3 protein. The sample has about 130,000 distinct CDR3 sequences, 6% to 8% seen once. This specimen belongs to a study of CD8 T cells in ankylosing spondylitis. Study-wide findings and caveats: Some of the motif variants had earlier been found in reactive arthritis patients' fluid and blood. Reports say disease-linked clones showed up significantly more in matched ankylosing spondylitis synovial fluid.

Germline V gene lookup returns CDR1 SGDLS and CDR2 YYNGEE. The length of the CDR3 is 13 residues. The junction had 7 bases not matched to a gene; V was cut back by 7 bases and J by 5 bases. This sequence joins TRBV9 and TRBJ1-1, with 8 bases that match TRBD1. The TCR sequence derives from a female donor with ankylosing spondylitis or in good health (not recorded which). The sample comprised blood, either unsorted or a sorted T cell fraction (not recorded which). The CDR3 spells CASGQGSRTEAFF. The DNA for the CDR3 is TGTGCCAGCGGACAGGGTTCGCGGACTGAAGCTTTCTTT.